This TCR beta chain was observed in a study of early T cells in non-severe SARS-CoV-2 infection. Study-wide context: Sequenced material consisted of bulk RNA (from unsorted whole blood), and chains were unpaired.

One entry per CDR3 protein, called by TCRdb with MiXCR from the 5' RACE reads. This sample carries 30,000 to 40,000 distinct CDR3 sequences, under 6% of them seen once, and the ten largest clones take under 6%. Trimming took off 5 bases at V and 3 bases at J, with 11 bases between the two ends. The length of the CDR3 is 13 residues. CDR1 and CDR2 (germline): SGHAT, FQNNGV. There are many counts of this clonotype. The genes are TRBV11-2 and TRBJ2-7; D gene unclear. The sample taken for sequencing was whole blood. The TCR was taken from an adult who was a healthcare worker with PCR-confirmed SARS-CoV-2 infection or an uninfected control (not recorded which). CDR3 bases: TGTGCCAGCAGCGTGGGCGGTGTCTACGAGCAGTACGTC. Protein: CASSVGGVYEQYV.